These T cell receptor beta chains were read from a single sample in a study of blood T cell repertoires in COVID-19. Sequencing used immunoSEQ multiplex PCR; TCRdb keeps in-frame clones, though not all of them. The sample holds some 300,000 clones, 86% seen once. The sequenced sample consisted of peripheral blood. These receptors were obtained from a woman in her seventies with COVID-19, enrolled during active disease. Both conserved end residues are trimmed from each CDR3.

v_call: TRBV20-1
j_call: TRBJ2-7
cdr3_aa: SARITYEQY

v_call: TRBV14
j_call: TRBJ2-7
cdr3_aa: ASSLRSDRTYEQY

v_call: TRBV4-1
j_call: TRBJ1-2
cdr3_aa: ASSQEQSRGQDGYT

v_call: TRBV5-8
j_call: TRBJ2-7
cdr3_aa: ASSGGTSGSYEQY

v_call: TRBV7-2
j_call: TRBJ1-4
cdr3_aa: ASSLGQGGGEKLF

v_call: TRBV12-3/TRBV12-4
j_call: TRBJ2-5
cdr3_aa: ASSRGQETQY

v_call: TRBV11-1
j_call: TRBJ2-3
cdr3_aa: ASSTGGTRTDTQY

v_call: TRBV20-1
j_call: TRBJ1-1
cdr3_aa: SASWTGDTEAF

v_call: TRBV6-5
j_call: TRBJ1-3
cdr3_aa: ASGRYSGNTIY

v_call: TRBV24-1
j_call: TRBJ1-4
cdr3_aa: ATIDGTEDEKLF

v_call: TRBV30
j_call: TRBJ2-7
cdr3_aa: AWSVTSGAYEQY

v_call: TRBV13
j_call: TRBJ2-7
cdr3_aa: ASRSSGRGTEQY

v_call: TRBV2
j_call: TRBJ1-6
cdr3_aa: ASSGTDGSSYNSPLH

v_call: TRBV7-2
j_call: TRBJ2-7
cdr3_aa: ASSPGQYKFPSSYEQY

v_call: TRBV6-4
j_call: TRBJ2-7
cdr3_aa: ASRGGSHEQY